This T cell receptor (beta chain) was profiled in a study of T cell changes during pregnancy in multiple sclerosis. Repertoires were generated with immunoSEQ multiplex PCR, while TCRdb's copy carries only in-frame clones and drops some. The table lists 55,000 to 75,000 clones, around 91% of them singletons. This clonotype was obtained from a female donor in good health, enrolled as a control in a pregnancy study. The starting material was peripheral blood, obtained in the third trimester of pregnancy.

CDR3 sequence: CASSLAGVADTQYF. As DNA, the CDR3 is TGTGCCAGCAGCTTGGCGGGGGTCGCAGATACGCAGTATTTT. The chain recombines TRBV11-3 with TRBJ2-3, with 7 bases matching TRBD2. V dropped 3 bases and J dropped 4; count of bases not matched to a gene: 4. The CDR3 length is 14 residues. CDR1 and CDR2 (germline): SGHNT, YENEEA.